This T cell receptor (beta chain) was found in a study of T cell changes during pregnancy in multiple sclerosis. The repertoire was sequenced with immunoSEQ multiplex PCR; TCRdb's copy has only in-frame clones and lacks some. The profile shows tens of thousands of clones, just under 95% of them singletons. CDR3 length: 15 amino acids. V shed 4 bases and J 0 bases; nucleotides not matched to a gene: 6. Germline V gene sequence: CDR1 SGHAT, CDR2 FQNNGV. The chain recombines TRBV11-2 with TRBJ2-7; 7 bases are shared with TRBD2. Sequenced here: peripheral blood, sampled in the first trimester of pregnancy. The receptor was isolated from a female donor with multiple sclerosis, enrolled in a pregnancy study. The CDR3 DNA reads TGTGCCAGCAGCTCGGGACTACAAGGCTCCTACGAGCAGTACTTC. This gives the protein CASSSGLQGSYEQYF.